The 19 T cell receptor beta chains below all came from one sample that was sequenced in a study of cytomegalovirus exposure and HLA in healthy donors (dated by TCRdb to the late 2010s). To prepare the library, the immunoSEQ multiplex PCR assay was applied. For the multiplex PCR, a mixture combining 60 forward primers for TCR Vbeta segments and 13 reverse primers for TCR Jbeta segments was used. This immuneACCESS table, as held by TCRdb, lists in-frame sequences with V and J called but not all clones. Of the missing ones, under half trace to an unresolved V gene in checked studies; the others have no known cause. The sample contains 150,000 to 180,000 clones, 60% to 75% of them found a single time. The ten biggest clones cover approximately 3% of the sample. Sequenced input: PBMCs. These receptors were obtained from a man younger than 35 in good health and CMV-seronegative.

The V and J genes are TRBV5-1 and TRBJ2-4; 7 nucleotides match TRBD1. This CDR3 spans 15 amino acids. Germline V gives CDR1 SGHRS, CDR2 YFSETQ. V lost 3 bases to trimming and J lost 6 bases; unmatched junction nucleotides: 9. The CDR3 bases are TGCGCCAGCAGCTCTACGGGACAGTCCATAAACATTCAGTACTTC. Translation gives CASSSTGQSINIQYF.

This sequence joins TRBV29-1 and TRBJ1-5; no clear D. The CDR3 runs to 13 residues. Germline loops: CDR1 SQVTM, CDR2 ANQGSEA. V gave up 4 bases and J gave up 4 bases, with 11 bases separating them. The CDR3 DNA sequence: TGCAGCGTTGTAACTCGGTTAAATCAGCCCCAGCATTTT. It encodes CSVVTRLNQPQHF.

The chain carries TRBV7-5 and TRBJ1-1; the table's D call, TRBD1, was not checked against the DNA. TRBV7-5 is annotated as a pseudogene. The CDR3 has 14 amino acids. CDR3 residues: CVRSLPDRAAEAFF. The DNA of the CDR3 is TGTGTCAGAAGCCTCCCGGACAGGGCGGCTGAAGCTTTCTTT.

The chain recombines TRBV6-6 with TRBJ2-1; possible D gene TRBD2, 6 bases. Germline CDR1 and CDR2: MNHNY and SVGAGI (reference sequence). The V gene lost 5 bases and the J gene lost 2 bases, with 10 bases spanning the gap. The CDR3 sequence is 14 residues long. This chain's CDR3 is CASSRGLTYNEQFF. DNA of the CDR3: TGTGCCAGCAGTCGGGGGTTAACCTACAATGAGCAGTTCTTC.

The table lists this clone with a count of one. At the DNA level, this CDR3 is encoded by other sequences in the same sample as well. The rearrangement links TRBV6-1 to TRBJ2-7; TRBD1 aligns across 12 bases. Trimming removed 7 bases from V and 2 bases from J; junction bases left unmatched: 6. In germline, CDR1 is MNHNS, CDR2 SASEGT. The CDR3 sequence is 15 residues long. CDR3 DNA: TGTGCCAGCAAATCGGGACAGGGGGCCACCTACGAGCAGTACGTC. Translation gives CASKSGQGATYEQYV.

The chain is built from TRBV5-5 and TRBJ2-7; 10 bases match TRBD1. The CDR3 is 15 residues long. The trim removed 4 bases at V and 0 bases at J, leaving 4 bases unmatched. In germline, CDR1 is SGHKS, CDR2 YYEKEE (reference sequence). DNA of the CDR3: TGTGCCAGCAGCATTGGACAGGGGGTCTCCTACGAGCAGTACGTC. It codes for CASSIGQGVSYEQYV.

The chain uses TRBV19 and TRBJ2-1; 8 positions agree with TRBD2. This CDR3 is 17 amino acids long. J gave up 2 bases and V 4 bases, and 10 bases lay outside the gene matches. The germline CDR1 and CDR2 sequences are LNHDA and SQIVND (reference sequence). The CDR3 is CASSKRRGANPYNEQFF. CDR3 coding DNA: TGTGCCAGTAGTAAAAGGCGGGGGGCCAACCCCTACAATGAGCAGTTCTTC.

This clone came up once. This rearrangement joins TRBV5-4 to TRBJ2-3, with TRBD2 matching 10 bases. The V segment lost 8 bases and the J segment 3 bases; nucleotides outside the gene matches: 3. CDR1 and CDR2 (germline): SGHNT, YYREEE (reference sequence). The CDR3 runs 13 residues. CDR3 amino acids: CASGTSATDTQYF. DNA for the CDR3: TGTGCCAGTGGGACTAGCGCTACAGATACGCAGTATTTT.

This clone appeared a few times. The chain recombines TRBV28 with TRBJ2-1; D remains unclear. The CDR3 is 15 residues long. V was clipped by 3 bases and J by 0 bases, with 9 bases between them. Germline V gene data show CDR1 as MDHEN and CDR2 as SYDVKM. CDR3 loop: CASSFGQSSYNEQFF. Here the CDR3 DNA reads TGTGCCAGCAGTTTTGGGCAGAGCTCCTACAATGAGCAGTTCTTC.

The chain combines TRBV4-2 with TRBJ2-5; weak D call: TRBD2 (5 bases). Per the germline V gene, CDR1 is LGHNA and CDR2 is YNFKEQ. Trimming removed 0 bases at V and 5 bases at J, with 7 bases between. The CDR3 spans 13 residues. The CDR3 DNA sequence: TGTGCCAGCAGCCAAGATGGGGAGGAGACCCAGTACTTC. Protein product: CASSQDGEETQYF.

The chain couples TRBV5-3 to TRBJ2-7; 7 bases are shared with TRBD1. TRBV5-3 is noted as an ORF with a role that remains uncertain. Trimming removed 4 bases from V and 1 base from J; junction bases left unmatched: 5. The CDR3 contains 14 residues. CDR3: CARSLGTASYEQYV. Here the CDR3 DNA reads TGTGCCAGAAGCCTCGGGACAGCTTCCTACGAGCAGTACGTC.

V gene TRBV28 combines with J gene TRBJ1-2; D is perhaps TRBD1 (6 bases). The V gene's germline CDR1 is MDHEN and CDR2 SYDVKM. V lost 6 bases and J 4 bases, leaving 15 bases between the germline ends. The CDR3 totals 14 residues. CDR3 DNA sequence: TGTGCCAGCAGGCCCCACGGACAGCTCTATGGCTACACCTTC. Translating gives CASRPHGQLYGYTF.

This chain joins TRBV30 and TRBJ1-4; no firm D call. This CDR3 region has 16 residues. The V gene's germline CDR1 is GTSNPN and CDR2 SVGIG (reference sequence). The V end was cut by 2 bases, the J end by 0 bases, with 13 bases between. CDR3 bases: TGTGCCTGGAGTAGATCGAGGATTTCAACTAATGAAAAACTGTTTTTT. Translated, it gives CAWSRSRISTNEKLFF. The whole variable domain, remainder taken from reference TRBV30 and TRBJ1-4, is SQTIHQWPATLVQPVGSPLSLECTVEGTSNPNLYWYRQAAGRGLQLLFYSVGIGQISSEVPQNLSASRPQDRQFILSSKKLLLSDSGFYLCAWSRSRISTNEKLFFGSGTQLSVL.

V usage is TRBV27 and J usage is TRBJ1-5; D gene unclear. V was trimmed by 2 bases and J by 0 bases, leaving 8 bases between them. From germline, CDR1 is MNHEY and CDR2 SMNVEV (reference sequence). The CDR3 consists of 15 residues. The CDR3 DNA follows: TGTGCCAGCAGTTTAGAGGCAGATAGCAATCAGCCCCAGCATTTT. This translates into CASSLEADSNQPQHF.

The chain employs TRBV1 and TRBJ1-5. TRBV1 is listed as a pseudogene. The CDR3 covers 15 residues. CDR3 DNA sequence: TGCACCAGCAGTTCCATTCGCGGTGTTGATCAGCCCCAGCATTTT. Protein: CTSSSIRGVDQPQHF.

This clone was seen only once. The rearrangement joins TRBV4-3 to TRBJ2-7, with TRBD2 as a possible D gene (7 bases). The V gene's germline CDR1 is LGHNA and CDR2 YSLEER. Between the trimmed V and J ends, which lost 0 bases and 2 bases, there was a span of 14 bases. This CDR3 comprises 16 residues. The CDR3 loop is CASSQEQGGGAYEQYF. The CDR3 nucleotides are TGCGCCAGCAGCCAAGAACAGGGCGGGGGAGCCTACGAGCAGTACTTC.

Comments on this clone: Different DNA sequences within this sample yield the same CDR3. The gene calls are TRBV6-1 and TRBJ2-7, with TRBD1 as a possible D gene (5 bases). Trimming shortened V by 6 bases and J by 0 bases, and 12 bases separated the two germline ends. CDR1 MNHNS and CDR2 SASEGT come from the germline V gene. This CDR3 has 14 residues. As DNA, the CDR3 is TGTGCCAGCAGGAAGACAGATTCCTCCTACGAGCAGTACGTC. This gives the protein CASRKTDSSYEQYV.

This chain connects TRBV6-5 to TRBJ2-5; a weak D match, TRBD1 (5 bases). This CDR3 is built from 13 residues. V was shortened by 6 bases and J by 2 bases, with 10 bases between the two germline ends. CDR1 and CDR2 from the germline V gene are MNHEY and SVGAGI. The CDR3 coding sequence is TGTGCCAGCAGAAAAGGGGTTCAAGAGACCCAGTACTTC. This gives the protein CASRKGVQETQYF.

This clone was recorded a few times. V gene TRBV30 combines with J gene TRBJ2-2; 7 positions match TRBD2. J gave up 6 bases and V 2 bases, and 3 bases lay outside the gene matches. Germline V gene lookup returns CDR1 GTSNPN and CDR2 SVGIG (reference sequence). The CDR3 is 13 amino acids. CDR3 DNA: TGTGCCTGGAGTTGGGGGGGTCCCGGGGAGCTGTTTTTT. Its translation is CAWSWGGPGELFF.